This T cell receptor (beta chain) derives from a study of CD8+ T cells in alopecia areata. Study-wide results and limits: Higher clonality was seen in lesional scalp than in normal scalp, especially in alopecia totalis/universalis.

Peripheral blood and lesional scalp punch biopsies were taken from alopecia areata patients. Researchers picked out CD4+ and CD8+ T cells from PBMCs by sorting. For this clone: Its cognate antigen is unknown.

The authors extracted RNA and reverse transcribed it into cDNA as the sequencing template. Assay: immunoSEQ multiplex PCR; the TCRdb copy retains only in-frame clones and omits some. The sample lists some 120,000 clones, around 50% occurring once. Trimming took off 6 bases at V and 0 bases at J, with 8 bases between the two ends. The germline V gene has CDR1 SQVTM and CDR2 ANQGSEA. This CDR3 is built from 13 residues. The V call is TRBV29-1, the J call TRBJ2-2; D gene unclear. The specimen was NKG2D-low CD8+ T cells sorted from blood. This TCR derives from a human donor with alopecia areata. The CDR3 nucleotides read TGCAGCGTACTACTAACGAACACCGGGGAGCTGTTTTTT. It translates to CSVLLTNTGELFF.